A single sample gave rise to the 8 T cell receptor beta chains below, sequenced in a study of T cell responses to AZD1222 COVID-19 vaccine. Sequencing used immunoSEQ multiplex PCR; TCRdb keeps in-frame clones, though not all of them. The sample holds more than 95,000 clones, around 90% seen once. The source material was peripheral blood, sampled on day 0 of AZD1222 vaccination. The receptor source for this set is an adult in good health.

The gene calls are TRBV21-1 and TRBJ1-2; the table calls TRBD1, which could not be checked here. TRBV21-1 is a documented pseudogene. CDR3 length: 13 amino acids. CDR3 sequence (DNA): TGTGCCAGCAGCAAACATTCTAACTATGGCTACACCTTC. It codes for CASSKHSNYGYTF.

The J gene is TRBJ1-4, the V gene TRBV5-8; no definite D call. This CDR3 is built from 16 residues. CDR1 SGHTS and CDR2 YDEGEE come from the germline V gene. The V end lost 0 bases, the J end lost 0 bases, and 9 bases lay between the germline ends. CDR3 residues: CASSLGAGATNEKLFF. The CDR3 coding sequence is TGTGCCAGCAGCTTGGGGGCCGGAGCAACTAATGAAAAACTGTTTTTT.

The chain joins TRBV3-1 (or the pseudogene TRBV3-2) to TRBJ1-2, with a weak D call TRBD1 (5 bases). V was shortened by 2 bases and J by 2 bases, with 12 bases between the two germline ends. CDR1 and CDR2 from the germline V gene are LGHDT and YNNKEL (reference sequence). This CDR3 contains 15 residues. The CDR3 region is CASSQRQGPNYGYTF. The CDR3 DNA follows: TGTGCCAGCAGCCAAAGGCAGGGCCCGAACTATGGCTACACCTTC.

This clone was counted once. The CDR3 DNA is TGTGCCAGCAGCCAAGATGCCGGTTTGAGGGAGACCCAGTACTTC. Encoded protein: CASSQDAGLRETQYF. The rearrangement uses TRBV4-2 and TRBJ2-5; D unresolved. V lost 0 bases, J lost 5 bases, and 13 bases lay in between. CDR3 length equals 15 residues. The germline CDR1 and CDR2 sequences are LGHNA and YNFKEQ.

A single count supports this clone. The chain recombines TRBV6-5 with TRBJ2-2, with a weak D call TRBD1 (6 bases). This CDR3 has 14 residues. Trimming left V 6 bases short and J 6 bases short, with 14 bases between. Germline CDR1 is MNHEY and CDR2 is SVGAGI. DNA for the CDR3: TGTGCCAGCAGCCTAGACAGGACGGCCGGGGAGCTGTTTTTT. Its translation is CASSLDRTAGELFF.

V and J are TRBV12-3 or TRBV12-4 and TRBJ1-2; D may be TRBD1 (5 bases). Trimming took 6 bases from V and 4 from J, leaving 12 bases between them. The CDR3 covers 13 residues. The CDR3 loop reads CASSLDRLYGYTF. The DNA for the CDR3 is TGTGCCAGCAGCCTAGACAGACTCTATGGCTACACCTTC.

CDR3 in amino acids: CASSLGYGYTF. The CDR3, as DNA: TGTGCCAGCAGCTTAGGCTATGGCTACACCTTC. V and J are TRBV5-6 and TRBJ1-2, with D uncertain. Germline CDR1 is SGHDT and CDR2 is YYEEEE. The CDR3 totals 11 residues. Deletions cut 2 bases from V and 4 bases from J, with 3 bases between.

The chain links TRBV11-3 to TRBJ2-7, with no clear D. CDR1 and CDR2 (germline): SGHNT, YENEEA. Deletions cut 4 bases from V and 1 base from J, with 14 bases between. The CDR3 covers 15 residues. In DNA form, the CDR3 reads TGTGCCAGCAGCTCCCTGGGCAGCACGTCCTACGAGCAGTACTTC. Its translation: CASSSLGSTSYEQYF.